Sequencing of this T cell receptor (beta chain) was carried out in a study of beta chain features in type 1 diabetes listed by TCRdb under 2018. Turning to the overall study: No differences in mean age, gender distribution, total cell number or subset yield were found between patients and healthy donors. Regulatory and stem cell-like memory subsets were isolated from only 8 patients and roughly 8 healthy donors, whereas naive and central memory subsets came from all 28 donors. A total of roughly 98,000,000 sorted cells were examined across all samples, and RNA yield correlated strongly with the number of cells per subset. In the study, TCRB repertoires of sorted circulating CD4+ T cell subsets from recently diagnosed type 1 diabetes patients were compared with those of matched healthy donors. Results and caveats for the whole study, not just this receptor: Naive, central memory and regulatory TCRB repertoires appeared to be more alike among patients than among healthy donors. Because cDNA rather than genomic DNA was sequenced, highly expressing activated cells could have been over-represented, although no difference in activation and CD3 levels was found between groups. HLA sub-analyses involved small numbers of individuals, so any influence of HLA type on TCRB rearrangement remained unresolved. At VDJ recombination sites, type 1 diabetes patients had fewer insertions and more deleted nucleotides, which implies abnormalities in thymic rearrangement. PCR may preferentially amplify shorter templates, but because patient and control samples were amplified and corrected together, any resulting skew would affect both groups equally. Type 1 diabetes patients showed a moderate but significant shortening of TCRB CDR3 length in all four CD4+ subsets.

A single peripheral blood draw of about 120 mL on average was collected from each donor into heparinised tubes. A BD FACSAria II was used to sort naive, central memory, regulatory and stem cell-like memory CD4+ T cells with a panel that included CD45RO, CCR7, CD25, CD127, CD95 and CD27. Purity was above 95% for every sorted population. Right away, PBMCs were isolated by Lymphoprep density gradient centrifugation and were stained directly, with no culture step. To minimize batch effects, samples were stained and sorted in pairs, one healthy donor with one patient per experiment. Based on the germline V gene, the CDR1 and CDR2 sequences are SGHRS and YFSETQ. The CDR3 goes from the cysteine to the phenylalanine over 14 residues. CDR3 DNA is the only sequence kept; it has 42 bases, read in frame from the first base. V lost 4 bases and J lost 6 bases; the stretch between them is 11 bases long. The entire isolated RNA was reverse transcribed using the High Capacity cDNA Reverse Transcription Kit, and thus expressed TCRB transcripts were sequenced. Deep immunoSEQ sequencing was applied to naive, central memory and regulatory T cell samples, giving an average of about 3.7 million total reads per sample. Sorted cells were lysed in RLT buffer and RNA was extracted with DNase-treated RNeasy Micro or Mini kits, depending on cell number. To prevent cross-contamination, each cell subset was processed individually, whereas patient and healthy donor samples were processed jointly. The immunoSEQ multiplex PCR was used to amplify TCRB sequences from cDNA, generating 87-bp fragments that spanned the CDR3 region. Sequencing of the amplicons was done on the Illumina HiSeq platform. In the original analysis: Synthetic template baselines were used to correct PCR bias computationally, reads within Hamming distance 2 were collapsed, and singletons that could not be merged were discarded. By aligning reads against IMGT, V, D and J genes, CDR3 length, and insertions or deletions at six rearrangement sites were assigned. Within each subset, clonotype counts were normalized to the number of sorted cells before true diversity and Gini coefficients were calculated with the tcR R package. The overlap coefficient, calculated on TCRB nucleotide sequences, was used to quantify repertoire sharing. Sourced from immuneACCESS, this table was stored by TCRdb with only in-frame sequences that have V and J called. A share of the clones is absent; for the studies checked, an unresolved V gene accounts for under half, and the remainder has no known explanation. V and J calls and clone size are copied from that table; D and trimming were computed from the DNA. Here the sample has 130,000 to 150,000 clones; about 13% occur a single time. Approximately 1.3% of the sample rests with the top ten.

This clone was observed a few times. The specificity of this receptor is unknown. No much larger clonotype is one base removed from it; base qualities were not supplied. The sequence came from a man younger than 35 with type 1 diabetes. The chain employs TRBV5-1 and TRBJ1-6, with the D gene not clear enough to name. The sample consisted of central memory CD4+ T cells from blood. The encoded CDR3 is CASSREGGNSPLHF. The DNA sequence is as follows: TGCGCCAGCAGCAGGGAGGGTGGTAATTCACCCCTCCACTTT.